This TCR beta chain was observed in a study of control samples from healthy donors and cancer patients. This clone was counted a few times. Repertoires were generated with immunoSEQ multiplex PCR, while TCRdb's copy carries only in-frame clones and drops some. The table shows around 170,000 clones, with 80% to 90% occurring only once. This CDR3 region has 18 residues. Trimming stripped 0 bases from V and 1 base from J, with 18 bases between. Germline V gene data show CDR1 as LGHDT and CDR2 as YNNKEL (reference sequence). This TCR derives from a woman in her thirties in good health. Sequencing was performed on blood. The chain carries TRBV3-1 (or the pseudogene TRBV3-2) and TRBJ2-5; no clear D. CDR3 coding DNA: TGTGCCAGCAGCCAAGAAGGGTTCGACATCTACCTCCAAGAGACCCAGTACTTC. It codes for CASSQEGFDIYLQETQYF.